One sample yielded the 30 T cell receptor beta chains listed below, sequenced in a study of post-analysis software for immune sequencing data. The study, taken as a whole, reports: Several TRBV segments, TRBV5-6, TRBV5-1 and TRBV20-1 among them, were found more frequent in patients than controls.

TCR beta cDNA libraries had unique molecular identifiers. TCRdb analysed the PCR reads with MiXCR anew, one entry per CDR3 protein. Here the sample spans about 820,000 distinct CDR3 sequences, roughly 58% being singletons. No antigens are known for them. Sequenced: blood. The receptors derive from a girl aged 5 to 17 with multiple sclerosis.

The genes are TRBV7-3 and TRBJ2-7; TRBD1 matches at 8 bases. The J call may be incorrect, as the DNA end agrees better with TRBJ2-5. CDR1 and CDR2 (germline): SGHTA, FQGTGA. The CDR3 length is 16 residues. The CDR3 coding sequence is TGTGCCAGCAGCTTAAATGGCCAGGGGGCGGGAGAGACCCAGTACTTC. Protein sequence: CASSLNGQGAGETQYF.

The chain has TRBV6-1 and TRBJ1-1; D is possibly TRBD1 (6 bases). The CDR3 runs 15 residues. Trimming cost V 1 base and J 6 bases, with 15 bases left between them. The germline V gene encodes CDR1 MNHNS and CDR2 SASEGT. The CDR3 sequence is CASSEGIWGAAEAFF. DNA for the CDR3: TGTGCCAGCAGTGAAGGTATTTGGGGGGCTGCTGAAGCTTTCTTT.

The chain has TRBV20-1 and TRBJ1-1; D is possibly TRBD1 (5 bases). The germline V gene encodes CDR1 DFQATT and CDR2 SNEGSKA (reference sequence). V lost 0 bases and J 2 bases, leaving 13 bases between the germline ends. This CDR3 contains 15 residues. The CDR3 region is CSARDDGALNTEAFF. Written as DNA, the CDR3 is TGCAGTGCTAGAGACGACGGGGCCCTAAACACTGAAGCTTTCTTT.

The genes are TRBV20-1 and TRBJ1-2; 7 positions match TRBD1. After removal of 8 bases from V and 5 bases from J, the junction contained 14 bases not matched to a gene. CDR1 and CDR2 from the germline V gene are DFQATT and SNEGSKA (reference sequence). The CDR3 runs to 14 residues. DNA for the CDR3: TGCAGTCCTGGGGAGGGGGCTCTGACGTATGGCTACACCTTC. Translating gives CSPGEGALTYGYTF.

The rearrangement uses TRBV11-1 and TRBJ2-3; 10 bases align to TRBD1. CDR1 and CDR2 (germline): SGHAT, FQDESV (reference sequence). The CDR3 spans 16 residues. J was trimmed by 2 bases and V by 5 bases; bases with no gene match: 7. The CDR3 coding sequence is TGTGCCAGCAGCGACCGGGACAGGGGAGCCACAGATACGCAGTATTTT. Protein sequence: CASSDRDRGATDTQYF. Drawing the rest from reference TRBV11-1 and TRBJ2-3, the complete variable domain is EAEVAQSPRYKITEKSQAVAFWCDPISGHATLYWYRQILGQGPELLVQFQDESVVDDSQLPKDRFSAERLKGVDSTLKIQPAELGDSAMYLCASSDRDRGATDTQYFGPGTRLTVL.

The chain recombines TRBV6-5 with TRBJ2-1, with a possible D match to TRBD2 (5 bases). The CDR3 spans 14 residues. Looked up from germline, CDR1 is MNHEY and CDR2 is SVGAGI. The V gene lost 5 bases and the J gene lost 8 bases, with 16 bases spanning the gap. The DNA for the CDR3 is TGTGCCAGCAGTGCCCGGACGGGGTCCGATGAGCAGTTCTTC. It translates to CASSARTGSDEQFF.

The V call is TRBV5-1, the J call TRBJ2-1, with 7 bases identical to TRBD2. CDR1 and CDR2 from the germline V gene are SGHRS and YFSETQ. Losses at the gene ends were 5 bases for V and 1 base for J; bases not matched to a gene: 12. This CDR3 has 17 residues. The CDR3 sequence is CASSPRPSGGSYNEQFF. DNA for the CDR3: TGCGCCAGCAGTCCGAGGCCCTCGGGAGGATCCTACAATGAGCAGTTCTTC.

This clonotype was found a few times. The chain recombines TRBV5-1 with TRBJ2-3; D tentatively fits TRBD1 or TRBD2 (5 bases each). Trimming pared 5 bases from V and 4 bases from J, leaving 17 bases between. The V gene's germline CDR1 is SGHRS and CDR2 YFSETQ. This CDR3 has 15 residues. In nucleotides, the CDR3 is TGCGCCAGCAGTCCAGGAACTCTGGGGGCAGATACGCAGTATTTT. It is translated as CASSPGTLGADTQYF.

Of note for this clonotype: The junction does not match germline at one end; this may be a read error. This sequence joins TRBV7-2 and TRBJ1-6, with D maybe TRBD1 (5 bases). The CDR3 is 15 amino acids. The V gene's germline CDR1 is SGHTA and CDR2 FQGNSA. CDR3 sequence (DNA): TGTGCCAGCAGCAATGGGTCAGGGATGAATTTACCCCTCCACTTT. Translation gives CASSNGSGMNLPLHF.

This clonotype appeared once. The CDR3 DNA reads as TGCAGTGCTAGAAGAGGGGTCGGAGAGACCCAGTACTTC. It is translated as CSARRGVGETQYF. The chain is built from TRBV20-1 and TRBJ2-5; D possibly matches TRBD1 or TRBD2 (5 bases each). The V end lost 2 bases, the J end lost 4 bases, and 11 bases lay between the germline ends. The CDR3 length is 13 residues. CDR1 DFQATT and CDR2 SNEGSKA come from the germline V gene (reference sequence).

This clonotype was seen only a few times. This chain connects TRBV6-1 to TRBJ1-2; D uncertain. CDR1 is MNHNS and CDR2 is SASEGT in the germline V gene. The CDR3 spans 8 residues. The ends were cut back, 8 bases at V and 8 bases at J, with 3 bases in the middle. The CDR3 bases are TGTGCCAGCGGCGGCTACACCTTC. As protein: CASGGYTF.

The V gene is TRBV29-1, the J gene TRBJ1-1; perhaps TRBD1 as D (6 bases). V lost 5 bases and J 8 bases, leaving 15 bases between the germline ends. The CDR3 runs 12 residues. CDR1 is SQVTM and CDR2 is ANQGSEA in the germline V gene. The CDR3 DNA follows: TGCAGCGTTCCCAGGACAGTAAGAGAAGCTTTCTTT. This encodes CSVPRTVREAFF.

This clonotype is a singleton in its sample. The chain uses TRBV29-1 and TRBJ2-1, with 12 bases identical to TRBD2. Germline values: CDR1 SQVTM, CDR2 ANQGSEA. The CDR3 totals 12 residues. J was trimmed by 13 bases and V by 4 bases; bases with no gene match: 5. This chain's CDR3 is CSVVTSGRDQFF. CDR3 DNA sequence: TGCAGCGTTGTGACTAGCGGGAGAGATCAGTTCTTC.

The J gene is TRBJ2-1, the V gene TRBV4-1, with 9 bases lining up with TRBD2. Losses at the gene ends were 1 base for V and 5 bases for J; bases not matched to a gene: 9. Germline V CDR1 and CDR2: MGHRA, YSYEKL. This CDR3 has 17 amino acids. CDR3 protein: CASSQAPRTSEHNEQFF. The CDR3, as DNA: TGCGCCAGCAGCCAAGCGCCCAGGACTAGCGAGCACAATGAGCAGTTCTTC.

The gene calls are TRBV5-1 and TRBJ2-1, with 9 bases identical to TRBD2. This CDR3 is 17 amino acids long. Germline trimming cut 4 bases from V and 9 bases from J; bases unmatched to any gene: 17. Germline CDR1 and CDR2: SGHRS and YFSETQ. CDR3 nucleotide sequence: TGCGCCAGCAGCGTATCCCGGGGTAGCGGGAGTCGCAGTGAGCAGTTCTTC. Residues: CASSVSRGSGSRSEQFF.

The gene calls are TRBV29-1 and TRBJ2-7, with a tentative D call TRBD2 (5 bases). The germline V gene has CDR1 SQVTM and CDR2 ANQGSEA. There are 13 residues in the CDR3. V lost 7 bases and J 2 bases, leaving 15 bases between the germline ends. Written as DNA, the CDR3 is TGCAGCGCCGAGGGAACAGCCCCCTACGAGCAGTACTTC. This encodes CSAEGTAPYEQYF.

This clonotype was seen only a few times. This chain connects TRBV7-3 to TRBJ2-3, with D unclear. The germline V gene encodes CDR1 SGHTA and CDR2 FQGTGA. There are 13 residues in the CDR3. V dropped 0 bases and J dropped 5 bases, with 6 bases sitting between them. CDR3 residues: CASSLTQKDTQYF. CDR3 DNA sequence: TGTGCCAGCAGCTTAACGCAGAAAGATACGCAGTATTTT.

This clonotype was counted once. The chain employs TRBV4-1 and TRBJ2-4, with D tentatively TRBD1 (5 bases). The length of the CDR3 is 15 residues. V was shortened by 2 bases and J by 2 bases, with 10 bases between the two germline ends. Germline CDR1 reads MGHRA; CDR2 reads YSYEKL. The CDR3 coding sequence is TGCGCCAGCAGCCAACCAGGGATGACCAAAAACATTCAGTACTTC. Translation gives CASSQPGMTKNIQYF.

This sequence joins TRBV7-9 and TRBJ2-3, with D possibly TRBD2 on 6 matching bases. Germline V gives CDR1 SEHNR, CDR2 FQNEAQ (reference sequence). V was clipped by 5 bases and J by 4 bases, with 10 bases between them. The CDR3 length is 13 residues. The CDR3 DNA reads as TGTGCCAGCAGCGCCGGGACTCCAGATACGCAGTATTTT. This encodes CASSAGTPDTQYF.

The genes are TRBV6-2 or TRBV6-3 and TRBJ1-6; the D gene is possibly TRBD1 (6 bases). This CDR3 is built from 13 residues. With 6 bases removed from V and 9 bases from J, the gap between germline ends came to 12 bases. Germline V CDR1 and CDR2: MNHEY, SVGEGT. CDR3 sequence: CASRQGGGSPLHF. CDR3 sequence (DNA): TGTGCCAGCAGACAGGGAGGAGGTTCACCCCTCCACTTT.

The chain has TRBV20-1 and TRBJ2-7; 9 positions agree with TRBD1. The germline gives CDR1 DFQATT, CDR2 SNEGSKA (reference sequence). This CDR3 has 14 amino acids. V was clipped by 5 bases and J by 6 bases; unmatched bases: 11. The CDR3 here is CSASTPGQGSEQYF. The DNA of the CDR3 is TGCAGTGCTTCAACGCCGGGACAGGGAAGCGAGCAGTACTTC.

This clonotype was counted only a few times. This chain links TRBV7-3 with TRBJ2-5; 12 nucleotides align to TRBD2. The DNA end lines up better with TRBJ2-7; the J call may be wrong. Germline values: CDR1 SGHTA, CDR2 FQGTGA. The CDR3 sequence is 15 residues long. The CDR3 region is CASSSPTSGGHEQYF. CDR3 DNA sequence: TGTGCCAGCAGCTCCCCAACTAGCGGGGGGCACGAGCAGTACTTC.

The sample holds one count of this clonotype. The CDR3 here is CASSFEGSSSYEQYF. As DNA, the CDR3 is TGTGCCAGCAGCTTCGAAGGATCGAGCTCCTACGAGCAGTACTTC. The V and J genes are TRBV7-9 and TRBJ2-7; no clear D gene. The germline CDR1 and CDR2 sequences are SEHNR and FQNEAQ (reference sequence). This CDR3 contains 15 residues. V was clipped by 3 bases and J by 0 bases, with 12 bases between them.

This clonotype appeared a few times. In DNA form, the CDR3 reads TGCGCCAGCAGCCCTAGGACCGAGACTAATTCACCCCTCCACTTT. Translated, it gives CASSPRTETNSPLHF. The gene calls are TRBV4-1 and TRBJ1-6; D call uncertain. CDR1 is MGHRA, CDR2 YSYEKL, per germline. Trimming took off 4 bases at V and 6 bases at J, with 13 bases between the two ends. The CDR3 sequence is 15 residues long.

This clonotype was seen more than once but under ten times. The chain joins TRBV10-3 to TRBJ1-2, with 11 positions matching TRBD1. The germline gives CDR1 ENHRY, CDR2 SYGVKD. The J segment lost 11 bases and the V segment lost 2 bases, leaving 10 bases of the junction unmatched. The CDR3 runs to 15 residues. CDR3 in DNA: TGTGCCATCAGTGAGGCAGGGACAGGGGGATCTGGTTACACCTTC. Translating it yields CAISEAGTGGSGYTF.

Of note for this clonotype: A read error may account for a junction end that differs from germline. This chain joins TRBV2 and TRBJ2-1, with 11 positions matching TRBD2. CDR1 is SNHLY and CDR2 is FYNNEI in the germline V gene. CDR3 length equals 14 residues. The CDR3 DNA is TGTGCCAGCAGTGGAACTAGCGGGAGAAATGAGCAGGTCTTC. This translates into CASSGTSGRNEQVF.

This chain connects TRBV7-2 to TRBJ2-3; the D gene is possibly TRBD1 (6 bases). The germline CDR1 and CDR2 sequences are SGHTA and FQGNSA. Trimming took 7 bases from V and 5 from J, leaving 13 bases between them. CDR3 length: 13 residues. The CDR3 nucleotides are TGTGCCAGCATCCCGGACAGCTTAGATACGCAGTATTTT. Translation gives CASIPDSLDTQYF.

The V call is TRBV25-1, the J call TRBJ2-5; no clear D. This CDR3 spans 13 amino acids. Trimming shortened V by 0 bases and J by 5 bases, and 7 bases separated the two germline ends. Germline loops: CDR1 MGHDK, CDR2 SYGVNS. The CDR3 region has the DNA TGTGCCAGCAGTGAATATGGGCGGGAGACCCAGTACTTC. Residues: CASSEYGRETQYF.

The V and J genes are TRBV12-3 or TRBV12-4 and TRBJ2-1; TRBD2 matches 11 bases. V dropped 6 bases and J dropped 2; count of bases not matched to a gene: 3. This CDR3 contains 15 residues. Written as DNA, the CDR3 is TGTGCCAGCAGCTATAGCGGGGGGGCCTACAATGAGCAGTTCTTC. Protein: CASSYSGGAYNEQFF.

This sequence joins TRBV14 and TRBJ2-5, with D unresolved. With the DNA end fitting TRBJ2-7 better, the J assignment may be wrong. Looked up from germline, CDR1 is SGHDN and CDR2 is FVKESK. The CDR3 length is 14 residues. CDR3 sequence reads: CASSQGVRAYEQYF. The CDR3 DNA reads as TGTGCCAGCAGCCAAGGCGTCAGAGCTTACGAGCAGTACTTC.